Below are 25 T cell receptor beta chains sequenced from a single sample in a study of CD8 T cells in Susac syndrome (dated by TCRdb to the late 2010s). Library preparation employed the immunoSEQ multiplex PCR assay. RNA was extracted with the RNeasy kit and roughly 0.5 to 1 ug was reverse transcribed using random hexamers. TCRdb reprocessing: public reads trimmed at Q25 with fastp, clones called with MiXCR, in-frame beta chains kept. Entries that share a CDR3 protein sequence are merged under the most common genes and DNA. This sample is represented by a few hundred thousand distinct CDR3 sequences; approximately 89% of them were singletons. About 0.12% of the sample goes to the ten largest clones. What was sequenced was CD8+ T cells from PBMCs. The receptors were sampled from a human donor with multiple sclerosis.

The V gene is TRBV5-8, the J gene TRBJ2-7; 7 bases map to TRBD2. The V gene end was trimmed by 1 base and the J gene end by 5 bases; junction bases not matched to a gene: 6. The CDR3 is 14 amino acids. Germline V gene data show CDR1 as SGHTS and CDR2 as YDEGEE. Here the CDR3 DNA reads TGTGCCAGCAGCTTGAGGGCAGGGACTAACGAGCAGTACTTC. It encodes CASSLRAGTNEQYF. Full variable domain (missing parts from reference TRBV5-8 and TRBJ2-7): EAGVTQSPTHLIKTRGQQATLRCSPISGHTSVYWYQQALGLGLQFLLWYDEGEERNRGNFPPRFSGRQFPNYSSELNVNALELEDSALYLCASSLRAGTNEQYFGPGTRLTVT.

V gene TRBV18 combines with J gene TRBJ2-1, with D possibly being TRBD1 (6 bases). Germline V gene sequence: CDR1 KGHSH, CDR2 LQKENI. The CDR3 runs 16 residues. V dropped 4 bases and J dropped 2 bases, with 15 bases sitting between them. CDR3 protein: CASSLLTGQPYNEQFF. The CDR3 DNA sequence: TGTGCCAGCTCACTATTAACAGGGCAACCCTACAATGAGCAGTTCTTC.

The chain has TRBV7-6 and TRBJ2-5, with D perhaps matching TRBD1 (6 bases). The V gene lost 4 bases and the J gene lost 5 bases, with 14 bases spanning the gap. CDR3 size: 14 residues. Germline V gene sequence: CDR1 SGHVS, CDR2 FNYEAQ. CDR3 loop: CASSSKAGEETQYF. The CDR3 coding sequence is TGTGCCAGCAGCTCAAAGGCAGGGGAGGAGACCCAGTACTTC.

This chain joins TRBV30 and TRBJ2-7; D unclear. The CDR3 contains 14 residues. Germline V gene sequence: CDR1 GTSNPN, CDR2 SVGIG (reference sequence). The germline V and J ends were trimmed by 0 bases and 2 bases, with 11 bases remaining between them. In nucleotides, the CDR3 is TGTGCCTGGAGTGTGGAAACTACGACCTACGAGCAGTACTTC. This sequence encodes CAWSVETTTYEQYF.

This chain links TRBV4-1 with TRBJ2-7; 9 positions match TRBD1. This CDR3 comprises 15 residues. V lost 4 bases, J lost 4 bases, and 8 bases stayed unmatched. Per the germline V gene, CDR1 is MGHRA and CDR2 is YSYEKL. The CDR3 loop reads CASSLGTGIFYEQYF. CDR3 bases: TGCGCCAGCAGCCTCGGGACAGGGATATTTTACGAGCAGTACTTC.

The V and J genes are TRBV27 and TRBJ2-5; tentative D call: TRBD1 (5 bases). V lost 10 bases and J 1 base, leaving 10 bases between the germline ends. This CDR3 has 12 amino acids. Germline V gene data show CDR1 as MNHEY and CDR2 as SMNVEV (reference sequence). As DNA, the CDR3 is TGTGCCACCGCCGACAGCCAAGAGACCCAGTACTTC. This encodes CATADSQETQYF.

This rearrangement joins TRBV19 to TRBJ1-2; D is perhaps TRBD1 (6 bases). Germline V gene sequence: CDR1 LNHDA, CDR2 SQIVND (reference sequence). The CDR3 has 17 amino acids. V was shortened by 0 bases and J by 0 bases, with 14 bases between the two germline ends. CDR3 protein: CASSIDARTEANYGYTF. The CDR3 DNA reads TGTGCCAGTAGTATAGACGCTAGGACAGAAGCTAACTATGGCTACACCTTC.

The chain carries TRBV11-2 and TRBJ2-5; D not resolved. The CDR3 is 15 residues long. Trimming left V 5 bases short and J 0 bases short, with 13 bases between. CDR1 is SGHAT, CDR2 FQNNGV, per germline. CDR3 sequence (DNA): TGTGCCAGCAGCCGCCAGGCGAGTTACCAAGAGACCCAGTACTTC. Translating gives CASSRQASYQETQYF.

This chain joins TRBV4-1 and TRBJ2-3; 8 positions match TRBD2. The CDR3 length is 18 residues. The J segment lost 2 bases and the V segment lost 6 bases, leaving 16 bases of the junction unmatched. Germline V CDR1 and CDR2: MGHRA, YSYEKL. The CDR3 is CASRRVELAGNPTDTQYF. The CDR3 DNA follows: TGCGCCAGCAGGAGAGTAGAATTAGCGGGAAACCCCACAGATACGCAGTATTTT.

This clonotype was picked up one time. The rearrangement uses TRBV6-6 and TRBJ2-6; D uncertain. The CDR3 runs 16 residues. Germline assignment: CDR1 MNHNY and CDR2 SVGAGI (reference sequence). The ends were cut back, 4 bases at V and 4 bases at J, with 14 bases in the middle. Here the CDR3 reads CASSLTVTLGANVLTF. DNA for the CDR3: TGTGCCAGCAGTTTGACCGTCACTCTGGGGGCCAACGTCCTGACTTTC.

The chain links TRBV4-1 to TRBJ1-5; TRBD1 might be the D (5 bases). Germline V CDR1 and CDR2: MGHRA, YSYEKL. Between the trimmed V and J ends, which lost 1 base and 6 bases, there was a span of 13 bases. This CDR3 has 15 amino acids. This chain's CDR3 is CASSQARQSVQPQHF. CDR3 DNA sequence: TGCGCCAGCAGCCAAGCAAGACAGTCGGTTCAGCCCCAGCATTTT.

This clonotype was seen more than once but under ten times. This chain joins TRBV20-1 and TRBJ2-7; TRBD2 agrees at 10 bases. This CDR3 is built from 15 residues. Germline CDR1 and CDR2: DFQATT and SNEGSKA (reference sequence). V lost 2 bases to trimming and J lost 3 bases; unmatched junction nucleotides: 7. The CDR3 sequence is CSARLQGLASYEQYF. In DNA form, the CDR3 reads TGCAGTGCTAGACTCCAGGGACTAGCGAGCTACGAGCAGTACTTC.

This chain uses TRBV7-2 with TRBJ2-7; tentative D call: TRBD1 (6 bases). Germline V gives CDR1 SGHTA, CDR2 FQGNSA. The V and J ends lost 2 bases and 6 bases respectively, with 14 bases between them. The CDR3 consists of 14 residues. The CDR3 bases are TGTGCCAGCAGCTTACCAGGGGCCGTATCCGAGCAGTACTTC. Amino acid sequence: CASSLPGAVSEQYF.

The V gene is TRBV3-1, the J gene TRBJ1-1, with 7 bases matching TRBD1. Trimming at V came to 2 bases and at J to 3 bases, leaving 12 bases not matched to a gene. Germline CDR1 LGHDT, CDR2 YNNKEL (reference sequence). This CDR3 has 17 amino acids. CDR3 nucleotides: TGTGCCAGCAGCCAAACCCGAAGGACAGGAATAGACACTGAAGCTTTCTTT. This gives the protein CASSQTRRTGIDTEAFF.

The chain recombines TRBV7-9 with TRBJ1-1; D gene uncertain. V lost 6 bases, J lost 6 bases, and 8 bases lay in between. Germline CDR1 SEHNR, CDR2 FQNEAQ (reference sequence). The CDR3 sequence is 11 residues long. The CDR3 DNA reads as TGTGCCAGCAGTTCTATACCTGAAGCTTTCTTT. Translating gives CASSSIPEAFF.

The chain recombines TRBV4-1 with TRBJ2-7, with D tentatively TRBD1 or TRBD2 (6 bases each). Trimming cost V 1 base and J 2 bases, with 9 bases left between them. CDR3 length equals 14 residues. The V gene's germline CDR1 is MGHRA and CDR2 YSYEKL. CDR3 residues: CASSQVEGAYEQYF. The CDR3 nucleotides are TGCGCCAGCAGCCAAGTGGAGGGGGCCTACGAGCAGTACTTC.

The CDR3 sequence: CASGGRMNTEAFF. CDR3 coding DNA: TGTGCCAGCGGTGGCAGGATGAACACTGAAGCTTTCTTT. The chain links TRBV12-3 or TRBV12-4 to TRBJ1-1; the D is unclear. Trimming took 8 bases from V and 0 from J, leaving 10 bases between them. This CDR3 contains 13 residues.

The V call is TRBV10-2, the J call TRBJ1-4; D is undetermined. Deletions cut 4 bases from V and 0 bases from J, with 9 bases between. The CDR3 sequence is 15 residues long. The germline CDR1 and CDR2 sequences are WSHSY and SAAADI. The CDR3 DNA reads TGCGCCAGCAGTGTCACAGCTCCAACTAATGAAAAACTGTTTTTT. Residues: CASSVTAPTNEKLFF.

The chain employs TRBV10-3 and TRBJ1-5; 10 bases match TRBD1. Germline V gene data show CDR1 as ENHRY and CDR2 as SYGVKD. V shed 11 bases, J shed 3 bases, and the junction held 7 bases outside the gene matches. The CDR3 covers 14 residues. The DNA for the CDR3 is TGTGCCGTCGGGACAGGGGATTCCAATCAGCCCCAGCATTTT. Its protein is CAVGTGDSNQPQHF.

The chain combines TRBV15 with TRBJ1-5; D may be TRBD1 (6 bases). The germline gives CDR1 LNHNV, CDR2 YYDKDF (reference sequence). Trimming left V 3 bases short and J 3 bases short, with 15 bases between. The CDR3 spans 16 residues. This CDR3 reads CATSSPAGHINQPQHF. DNA of the CDR3: TGTGCCACCAGCAGCCCTGCGGGACATATCAATCAGCCCCAGCATTTT.

The chain couples TRBV30 to TRBJ1-1; D unclear. CDR1 is GTSNPN, CDR2 SVGIG, per germline (reference sequence). The CDR3 is made up of 13 amino acids. V was trimmed by 3 bases and J by 1 base, leaving 9 bases between them. In DNA form, the CDR3 reads TGTGCCTGGAGACCCAAGGGGAACACTGAAGCTTTCTTT. It encodes CAWRPKGNTEAFF.

The gene calls are TRBV2 and TRBJ1-2, with D unclear. CDR3 size: 15 residues. V lost 3 bases, J lost 1 base, and 12 bases lay in between. Germline V CDR1 and CDR2: SNHLY, FYNNEI. In nucleotides, the CDR3 is TGTGCCAGCAGTGATAACACGGATAATAACTATGGCTACACCTTC. Its translation: CASSDNTDNNYGYTF.

This clonotype was seen more than once but under ten times. This rearrangement joins TRBV4-1 to TRBJ2-7; 7 positions match TRBD1. Trimming cost V 3 bases and J 2 bases; bases outside gene matches: 4. This CDR3 spans 14 amino acids. The germline CDR1 and CDR2 sequences are MGHRA and YSYEKL. CDR3 protein: CASSHPGQPYEQYF. The CDR3 nucleotides are TGCGCCAGCAGCCATCCGGGACAGCCCTACGAGCAGTACTTC.

This clonotype has just a few counts. One end of the junction does not line up with germline, which may come from a read error. The CDR3 protein is CASSLTQDGFNQPQHF. CDR3 nucleotides: TGTGCCAGCAGTTTAACCCAGGACGGCTTCAATCAGCCTCAGCATTTT. This chain uses TRBV27 with TRBJ1-5; D ambiguous. The CDR3 extends over 16 amino acids. Germline V gene data show CDR1 as MNHEY and CDR2 as SMNVEV (reference sequence).

This clonotype was found a few times. The genes are TRBV27 and TRBJ2-7, with no clear D. The germline V gene has CDR1 MNHEY and CDR2 SMNVEV (reference sequence). The CDR3 is made up of 12 amino acids. Trimming took 6 bases from V and 3 from J, leaving 9 bases between them. The CDR3 DNA follows: TGTGCCAGCAGGCGATCCCTCTACGAGCAGTACTTC. Protein product: CASRRSLYEQYF.